This is a list of T cell receptor beta chains from one sample in a study of T cell clones after liver transplantation. Sequenced by immunoSEQ multiplex PCR; TCRdb stores in-frame clones only, minus some. The sample shows about 100,000 clones, approximately 85% of them seen only once. The source material was CD4+ T cells from blood, sampled before liver transplant. These receptors came from a human donor who received a liver transplant. Each CDR3 is given without its conserved first and last residue.

V gene	CDR3 protein
TRBV6-1	ASSEAAGGTQY
TRBV19	ASSRGESSYSGANVLT
TRBV5-6	ASSFLASEAHEQY
TRBV19	ASRGTGFSNQPQH
TRBV27	ASSSRGYGNTIY
TRBV9	ASSERQDKYNEQF
TRBV6-5	ASSYSPGGYYGYT
TRBV5-1	ASSSTGNQPQH
TRBV5-8	ASSYDGGSGNTIY
TRBV7-2	ASSDRYGSNQPQH
TRBV7-3	ASSNYGRDTQY